The rows below give T cell receptor beta chains drawn from one sample of a study of blood T cell repertoires in COVID-19. Sequenced by immunoSEQ multiplex PCR; TCRdb stores in-frame clones only, minus some. The sample lists around 140,000 clones, approximately 81% occurring once. Sequenced input: peripheral blood. All receptors derive from an older woman with active or convalescent COVID-19. Each CDR3 is given with its conserved first and last residue. The order of the fields is clone size, V gene, D gene, J gene, CDR3 protein, CDR3 DNA. A D gene is named only where the DNA matches it firmly. Only some rows state a clone size, as once, few, many or a class for expanded clones.

>.|TRBV6-1|.|TRBJ1-1
CASSESTWVHTEAFF
TGTGCCAGCAGTGAATCGACTTGGGTTCATACTGAAGCTTTCTTT
>.|TRBV9|.|TRBJ1-3
CASSPRGNTIYF
TGTGCCAGCAGCCCGAGAGGAAACACCATATATTTT
>.|TRBV5-6|.|TRBJ1-1
CASSSGTLNTEAFF
TGTGCCAGCAGCTCCGGGACACTGAACACTGAAGCTTTCTTT
>.|TRBV15|.|TRBJ1-3
CATSRDRGSGNTIYF
TGTGCCACCAGCAGAGATCGGGGCTCTGGAAACACCATATATTTT
>.|TRBV5-1|.|TRBJ1-2
CASSTRRGDNYGYTF
TGCGCCAGCAGCACCCGGCGGGGGGATAACTATGGCTACACCTTC
>few|TRBV28|.|TRBJ2-2
CASPDRNTGELFF
TGTGCCAGTCCGGACAGGAACACCGGGGAGCTGTTTTTT
>.|TRBV28|.|TRBJ2-5
CASSFGVLETQYF
TGTGCCAGCTCCTTCGGGGTCTTGGAGACCCAGTACTTC
>.|TRBV3-1/TRBV3-2|.|TRBJ1-6
CASSPLVQGGSPLHF
TGTGCCAGCAGCCCCCTTGTCCAGGGAGGGTCACCCCTCCACTTT
>.|TRBV7-6|TRBD1|TRBJ2-5
CASSYLGQGYETQYF
TGTGCCAGCAGCTACCTGGGACAGGGGTACGAGACCCAGTACTTC
>.|TRBV6-1|.|TRBJ2-7
CASSSQGSYEQYF
TGTGCCAGCAGTTCCCAGGGCTCCTACGAGCAGTACTTC
>few|TRBV7-2|TRBD1|TRBJ2-3
CASSQDRGHADTQYF
TGTGCCAGCAGCCAAGACAGGGGGCATGCAGATACGCAGTATTTT
>.|TRBV14|.|TRBJ2-5
CASSHRGLKETQYF
TGTGCCAGCAGCCACAGGGGACTAAAAGAGACCCAGTACTTC
>.|TRBV6-2/TRBV6-3|TRBD2|TRBJ2-5
CASSQRGSEGRETQYF
TGTGCCAGCAGCCAGCGGGGGTCTGAGGGGCGAGAGACCCAGTACTTC
>once|TRBV11-2|.|TRBJ1-5
CASSHFNQPQHF
TGTGCCAGCAGCCATTTCAATCAGCCCCAGCATTTT
>.|TRBV6-2/TRBV6-3|.|TRBJ2-3
CASSYSPDSYTDTQYF
TGTGCCAGCAGTTACTCGCCAGACAGTTACACAGATACGCAGTATTTT
>.|TRBV6-4|TRBD1|TRBJ1-4
CASSDSFRTGTNEKLFF
TGTGCCAGCAGTGACTCGTTTAGGACAGGGACTAATGAAAAACTGTTTTTT
>.|TRBV12-3/TRBV12-4|.|TRBJ2-7
CASSPDNYEQYF
TGTGCCAGCAGTCCTGACAACTACGAGCAGTACTTC
>.|TRBV19|.|TRBJ1-2
CASSIVGDYGYTF
TGTGCCAGTAGTATTGTCGGTGACTATGGCTACACCTTC
>.|TRBV24-1|.|TRBJ2-3
CATSDPSTDTQYF
TGTGCCACCAGTGACCCTAGCACAGATACGCAGTATTTT
>.|TRBV5-6|.|TRBJ2-5
CASTPGGQETQYF
TGTGCCAGCACTCCAGGAGGGCAAGAGACCCAGTACTTC
>.|TRBV27|.|TRBJ2-7
CASSLKQGGGYEQYF
TGTGCCAGCAGTCTAAAACAGGGAGGGGGCTACGAGCAGTACTTC
>.|TRBV19|TRBD2|TRBJ2-3
CASSPMSGSATDTQYF
TGTGCCAGTAGTCCCATGAGCGGGAGCGCCACAGATACGCAGTATTTT
>.|TRBV4-1|TRBD1|TRBJ2-6
CASSQERRGLGANVLTF
TGCGCCAGCAGCCAAGAACGTAGGGGGCTTGGGGCCAACGTCCTGACTTTC
>.|TRBV2|TRBD2|TRBJ2-6
CASSGTSGGSGANVLTF
TGTGCCAGCAGCGGGACTAGCGGGGGGTCTGGGGCCAACGTCCTGACTTTC
>.|TRBV10-3|.|TRBJ1-2
CAISEGQLNYGYTF
TGTGCCATCAGTGAGGGACAGCTGAACTATGGCTACACCTTC
>few|TRBV6-1|.|TRBJ1-6
CASSEAWRNSPLHF
TGTGCCAGCAGTGAAGCATGGCGGAATTCACCCCTCCACTTT
>.|TRBV28|TRBD2|TRBJ2-5
CASNGDYPEETQYF
TGTGCCAGCAACGGGGACTACCCTGAAGAGACCCAGTACTTC
>.|TRBV11-2|.|TRBJ1-4
CASSLEGRGSEKLFF
TGTGCCAGCAGCTTAGAGGGCAGGGGCAGCGAAAAACTGTTTTTT
>.|TRBV30|.|TRBJ1-3
CAWSGDTFIGDTIYF
TGTGCCTGGAGCGGGGACACCTTCATAGGGGACACCATATATTTT
>.|TRBV3-1/TRBV3-2|.|TRBJ2-4
CASSPGVAKNIQYF
TGTGCCAGCAGCCCGGGGGTAGCCAAAAACATTCAGTACTTC
>few|TRBV5-1|TRBD1|TRBJ1-2
CASSADQGALYGYTF
TGCGCCAGCAGCGCGGACCAGGGGGCTCTATATGGCTACACCTTC
>.|TRBV18|TRBD1|TRBJ1-1
CASSQFQGEAAEAFF
TGTGCCAGCTCACAGTTTCAGGGGGAGGCGGCTGAAGCTTTCTTT
>once|TRBV10-2|TRBD2|TRBJ2-7
CASSEGGLAGPEQYF
TGCGCCAGCAGTGAGGGAGGACTAGCGGGACCCGAGCAGTACTTC
>.|TRBV27|.|TRBJ1-3
CASSLRGGADSGNTIYF
TGTGCCAGCAGTTTAAGGGGGGGGGCCGACTCTGGAAACACCATATATTTT
>.|TRBV9|TRBD1|TRBJ2-1
CASSALGQDNEQFF
TGTGCCAGCAGCGCACTTGGACAGGACAATGAGCAGTTCTTC
>.|TRBV6-5|TRBD2|TRBJ2-1
CASITSGGSYNEQFF
TGTGCCAGCATCACTAGCGGGGGCTCCTACAATGAGCAGTTCTTC
>.|TRBV4-2|.|TRBJ2-1
CASSQRGMTSNEQFF
TGTGCCAGCAGCCAGAGGGGGATGACCTCAAATGAGCAGTTCTTC
>.|TRBV9|TRBD2|TRBJ2-3
CASSVGLAGGTDTQYF
TGTGCCAGCAGCGTTGGGCTAGCGGGGGGCACAGATACGCAGTATTTT
>once|TRBV18|.|TRBJ2-5
CASSGSGVRETQYF
TGTGCCAGCTCAGGCTCGGGGGTAAGGGAGACCCAGTACTTC
>.|TRBV4-1|TRBD1|TRBJ1-2
CASSHDRAGGYTF
TGCGCCAGCAGCCACGACAGGGCGGGAGGCTACACCTTC
>.|TRBV11-3|.|TRBJ1-1
CASSRRQVRMNTEAFF
TGTGCCAGCAGCCGCAGACAGGTGCGAATGAACACTGAAGCTTTCTTT
>.|TRBV11-3|.|TRBJ2-3
CASSLGHSSDTQYF
TGTGCCAGCAGCTTAGGACACAGTTCAGATACGCAGTATTTT
>.|TRBV27|TRBD1|TRBJ1-1
CASSSDRGLLNTEAFF
TGTGCCAGCAGTTCGGACAGGGGGCTTTTGAACACTGAAGCTTTCTTT
>.|TRBV5-5|.|TRBJ2-7
CASSLANIQYF
TGTGCCAGCAGCCTGGCCAACATACAGTACTTC
>once|TRBV28|TRBD1|TRBJ1-5
CASSLSTGHQPQHF
TGTGCCAGCAGTTTATCGACAGGGCATCAGCCCCAGCATTTT
>.|TRBV3-1/TRBV3-2|.|TRBJ1-2
CASSRRGAQGGYTF
TGTGCCAGCAGCCGGCGGGGTGCTCAGGGAGGCTACACCTTC
>.|TRBV5-1|.|TRBJ1-6
CASSPGTTNSPLHF
TGCGCCAGCAGCCCAGGGACAACTAATTCACCCCTCCACTTT
>.|TRBV6-2/TRBV6-3|TRBD2|TRBJ2-7
CASSYPGGGLAGRYEQYF
TGTGCCAGCAGTTACCCCGGTGGCGGACTAGCGGGACGCTACGAGCAGTACTTC
>.|TRBV12-3/TRBV12-4|.|TRBJ2-7
CASSWAGFYEQYF
TGTGCCAGCAGTTGGGCGGGGTTCTACGAGCAGTACTTC